This TCR beta chain is drawn from a study of monozygotic twins with inflammatory bowel disease. The study, taken as a whole, reports: IBD patients exhibited fewer clonotypes shared with other individuals than healthy twins, particularly with disease activity. Healthy co-twins showed greater TCRbeta diversity (inverse Simpson) than IBD patients.

CDR1 and CDR2 (germline): SQVTM, ANQGSEA. The CDR3 contains 14 residues. About this clonotype: Its antigen is still unknown.

Each TCR library consumed about 3,800 ng of total RNA. UMIs that had a 6-nucleotide sample barcode were put in using template switching. TCRdb reprocessed the 5' RACE reads, with one entry per CDR3 protein and no DNA. This repertoire includes about 330,000 distinct CDR3 sequences. The sample was blood. V and J are TRBV29-1 and TRBJ1-1; absent DNA, TCRdb's TRBD1 call cannot be checked. This sequence originates from a human donor with ulcerative colitis or Crohn's disease, or a healthy co-twin of an affected twin (not recorded which). The CDR3 here is CSVARDTMNTEAFF.